The clone carrying this T cell receptor beta chain was recorded only once. This sample is part of a study of blood T cell repertoires in COVID-19. Turning to the study itself: There were acute and convalescent COVID-19 samples, and they came from the United States, Italy and Spain. Nucleic acid was either cDNA or gDNA, and it came from T cells, B-cell-depleted T cells, or PBMCs.

Germline values: CDR1 LNHDA, CDR2 SQIVND (reference sequence). Trimming left V 5 bases short and J 0 bases short, with 8 bases between. The CDR3 runs to 13 residues. Here immunoSEQ multiplex PCR was the method, and the copy in TCRdb shows in-frame clones only, minus some. The sample holds roughly 52,000 clones, roughly 90% seen once. The chain carries TRBV19 and TRBJ2-7; D gene unclear. The receptor comes from a man between 35 and 55 years old with COVID-19, enrolled during active disease. Source material: peripheral blood. The CDR3 is CASSLALSYEQYF. The CDR3 region has the DNA TGTGCCAGTAGTTTGGCTCTCTCCTACGAGCAGTACTTC.